Only a few counts were recorded for the clone carrying this TCR beta chain. Localized lung adenocarcinoma, a non-small cell lung cancer, affected the donors. The data originate from a study of CD4 and CD8 cells across lung adenocarcinoma regions. TCRdb reprocessed the PCR reads via MiXCR and lists one record per CDR3 protein. This sample has under 10,000 distinct CDR3 sequences, with 46% found just once. Per the germline V gene, CDR1 is SGHTA and CDR2 is FQGNSA. V was trimmed by 5 bases and J by 9 bases, leaving 17 bases between them. The CDR3 sequence is 14 residues long. This chain joins TRBV7-2 and TRBJ2-1, with a weak D call TRBD2 (6 bases). Sequencing was carried out using CD4+ T cells from the margin of a lung tumor. This TCR was sampled from a female donor with lung adenocarcinoma. The CD4 and CD8 labels of this study may be unreliable. The CDR3 spells CASSPGLAFGEQFF. CDR3 nucleotides: TGTGCCAGCAGCCCGGGACTGGCGTTTGGTGAGCAGTTCTTC. Variable domain in full (rest from reference TRBV7-2 and TRBJ2-1): GAGVSQSPSNKVTEKGKDVELRCDPISGHTALYWYRQSLGQGLEFLIYFQGNSAPDKSGLPSDRFSAERTGGSVSTLTIQRTQQEDSAVYLCASSPGLAFGEQFFGPGTRLTVL.